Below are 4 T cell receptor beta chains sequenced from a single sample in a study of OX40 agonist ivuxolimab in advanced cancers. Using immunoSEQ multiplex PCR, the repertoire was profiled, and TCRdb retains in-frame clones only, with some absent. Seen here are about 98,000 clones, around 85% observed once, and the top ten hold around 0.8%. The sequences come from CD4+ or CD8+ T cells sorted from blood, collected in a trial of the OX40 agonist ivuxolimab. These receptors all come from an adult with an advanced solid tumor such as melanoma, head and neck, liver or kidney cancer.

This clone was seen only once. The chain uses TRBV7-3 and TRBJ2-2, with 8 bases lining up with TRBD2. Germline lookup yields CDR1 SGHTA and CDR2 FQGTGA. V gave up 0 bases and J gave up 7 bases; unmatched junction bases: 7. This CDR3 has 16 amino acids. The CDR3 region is CASSLTLTGGFGELFF. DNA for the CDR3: TGTGCCAGCAGCTTAACCCTGACGGGAGGGTTCGGGGAGCTGTTTTTT. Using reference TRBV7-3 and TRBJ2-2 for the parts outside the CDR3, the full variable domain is GAGVSQTPSNKVTEKGKYVELRCDPISGHTALYWYRQSLGQGPEFLIYFQGTGAADDSGLPNDRFFAVRPEGSVSTLKIQRTERGDSAVYLCASSLTLTGGFGELFFGEGSRLTVL.

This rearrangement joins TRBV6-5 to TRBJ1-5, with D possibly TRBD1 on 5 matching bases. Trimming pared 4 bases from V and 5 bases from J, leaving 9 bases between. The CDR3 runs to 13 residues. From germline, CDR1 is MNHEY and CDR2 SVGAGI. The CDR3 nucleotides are TGTGCCAGCAGTTGGGGCCCTTATCAGCCCCAGCATTTT. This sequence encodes CASSWGPYQPQHF.

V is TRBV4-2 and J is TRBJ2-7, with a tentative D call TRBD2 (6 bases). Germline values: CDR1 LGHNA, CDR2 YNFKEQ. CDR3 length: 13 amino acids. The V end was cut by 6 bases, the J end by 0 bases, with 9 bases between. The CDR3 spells CASRGDSSYEQYF. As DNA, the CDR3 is TGTGCCAGCAGGGGGGACTCCTCCTACGAGCAGTACTTC.

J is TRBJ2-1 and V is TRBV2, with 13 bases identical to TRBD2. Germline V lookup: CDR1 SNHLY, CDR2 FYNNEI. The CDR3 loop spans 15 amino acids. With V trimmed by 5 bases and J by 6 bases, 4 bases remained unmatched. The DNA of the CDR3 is TGTGCCAGCAGTAGACTAGCGGGAGGCATCAATGAGCAGTTCTTC. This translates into CASSRLAGGINEQFF.